This TCR beta chain was profiled in a study of cytomegalovirus exposure and HLA in healthy donors. The CDR3 totals 15 residues. CDR1 LGHNA and CDR2 YSLEER come from the germline V gene. The V gene lost 5 bases and the J gene lost 6 bases, with 17 bases spanning the gap. It was with 60 Vbeta and 13 Jbeta primers that the PCR ran. Generated by immunoSEQ multiplex PCR, the TCRdb table keeps only in-frame clones and is missing some. The sample yields over 95,000 clones, around 77% seen once. The receptor comes from a man between 40 and 49 years old in good health and CMV-seropositive. The material sequenced was PBMCs. The genes are TRBV4-3 and TRBJ1-5, with D perhaps TRBD1 (6 bases). This CDR3 is CASSSKFRGPQPQHF. In DNA form, the CDR3 reads TGCGCCAGCAGCTCCAAGTTCAGGGGCCCTCAGCCCCAGCATTTT.